One and the same sample provided the 28 T cell receptor beta chains below, sequenced in a study of T cells in Graves' hyperthyroidism and ophthalmopathy. Authors of the study amplified TCR beta CDR3 regions from RNA transcripts. Researchers ran a first-round RT-PCR on the TCR CDR3 using the HTBI primer set. MiXCR, applied by TCRdb to the multiplex PCR reads, yields one record per CDR3 protein. The sample yields some 510,000 distinct CDR3 sequences, around 45% seen once. Sequenced input: peripheral blood or thyroid tissue (not recorded which). Receptors originate from a woman aged 18 to 35 with Graves' hyperthyroidism.

This clonotype has more than one count but fewer than ten. The CDR3 DNA reads as TGCGCCAGCAGCCTCACTAGCGGTCCGACCGGAGAGACCCAGTACTTC. This gives the protein CASSLTSGPTGETQYF. This chain links TRBV5-1 with TRBJ2-5, with 8 nucleotides matching TRBD2. Looked up from germline, CDR1 is SGHRS and CDR2 is YFSETQ. V lost 4 bases, J lost 4 bases, and 12 bases stayed unmatched. The CDR3 has 16 amino acids.

This chain links TRBV25-1 with TRBJ2-7; the D is unclear. Trimming removed 3 bases at V and 5 bases at J, with 8 bases between. This CDR3 comprises 12 residues. Germline V CDR1 and CDR2: MGHDK, SYGVNS. CDR3 bases: TGTGCCAGCAGTGATCCAGGTAACGAGCAGTACTTC. This translates into CASSDPGNEQYF.

This clonotype was recorded at least ten times. CDR3 nucleotide sequence: TGTGCCAGCAGTGATCAGGGGCTAGGCTACACCTTC. It is translated as CASSDQGLGYTF. The chain joins TRBV2 to TRBJ1-2; D perhaps matches TRBD1 (6 bases). There are 12 residues in the CDR3. Germline V gene lookup returns CDR1 SNHLY and CDR2 FYNNEI. V lost 3 bases and J 8 bases, leaving 10 bases between the germline ends.

The chain couples TRBV20-1 to TRBJ2-5; 8 nucleotides match TRBD1. With 8 bases clipped from V and 4 bases from J, the junction kept 9 bases outside the gene matches. The CDR3 spans 13 residues. The germline gives CDR1 DFQATT, CDR2 SNEGSKA (reference sequence). As DNA, the CDR3 is TGCAGTACATCGGACAGGGAGGCAGAGACCCAGTACTTC. Amino acids: CSTSDREAETQYF.

This clonotype has a count of ten or more. This chain links TRBV5-5 with TRBJ1-1, with D unclear. The V gene lost 0 bases and the J gene lost 1 base, with 4 bases spanning the gap. CDR1 is SGHKS and CDR2 is YYEKEE in the germline V gene (reference sequence). The CDR3 runs 13 residues. DNA of the CDR3: TGTGCCAGCAGCTTGGACGAGAACACTGAAGCTTTCTTT. As protein: CASSLDENTEAFF.

The chain carries TRBV7-4 and TRBJ2-6; 8 nucleotides match TRBD1. There are 13 residues in the CDR3. V dropped 0 bases and J dropped 18; count of bases not matched to a gene: 7. Germline assignment: CDR1 SGHVT and CDR2 SQSDAQ. This CDR3 is CASSLARTGSQTF. As DNA, the CDR3 is TGTGCCAGCAGCTTAGCCCGGACAGGGTCGCAGACTTTC.

This clonotype came up a few times. The chain has TRBV10-3 and TRBJ1-2; D unresolved. The V end was cut by 0 bases, the J end by 4 bases, with 3 bases between. This CDR3 has 12 amino acids. Germline values: CDR1 ENHRY, CDR2 SYGVKD. CDR3 coding DNA: TGTGCCATCAGTGAGTCAGGCTATGGCTACACCTTC. It encodes CAISESGYGYTF.

The chain couples TRBV7-8 to TRBJ1-5; no clear D gene. The CDR3 runs 14 residues. V shed 2 bases and J shed 5 bases, with 10 bases lying between them. CDR1 is SGHVS and CDR2 is FQNEAQ in the germline V gene. The CDR3 loop reads CASSLSGNYQPQHF. The CDR3 coding sequence is TGTGCCAGCAGCTTATCGGGGAACTATCAGCCCCAGCATTTT.

V usage is TRBV7-3 and J usage is TRBJ1-5; D unresolved. Deletions cut 0 bases from V and 5 bases from J, with 5 bases between. Germline CDR1 reads SGHTA; CDR2 reads FQGTGA. The CDR3 runs 13 residues. DNA of the CDR3: TGTGCCAGCAGCTTAACAAGGGATCAGCCCCAGCATTTT. Its translation is CASSLTRDQPQHF.

This clonotype was found many times. J is TRBJ1-2 and V is TRBV7-9, with no clear D. The CDR3 is made up of 12 amino acids. V lost 5 bases and J lost 5, with 9 bases in between. Germline CDR1 is SEHNR and CDR2 is FQNEAQ (reference sequence). The CDR3 coding sequence is TGTGCCAGCAGCGCAGCAAGATATGGCTACACCTTC. Its protein product is CASSAARYGYTF.

The chain links TRBV7-9 to TRBJ1-1, with no clear D. Trimming pared 0 bases from V and 8 bases from J, leaving 13 bases between. The CDR3 spans 14 residues. Germline V CDR1 and CDR2: SEHNR, FQNEAQ (reference sequence). CDR3 loop: CASSLASLFHEAFF. The CDR3 DNA reads TGTGCCAGCAGCTTAGCCAGTCTCTTCCACGAAGCTTTCTTT.

This chain links TRBV10-3 with TRBJ1-1; the D is unclear. The germline CDR1 and CDR2 sequences are ENHRY and SYGVKD. V lost 10 bases and J lost 1, with 19 bases in between. The CDR3 has 15 amino acids. The chain's CDR3 is CASSHREARNTEAFF. DNA of the CDR3: TGTGCCAGCTCGCACCGGGAAGCAAGGAACACTGAAGCTTTCTTT.

This clonotype was seen a few times. The chain has TRBV7-9 and TRBJ2-5, with D maybe TRBD2 (5 bases). This CDR3 has 15 amino acids. The V gene lost 4 bases and the J gene lost 5 bases, with 17 bases spanning the gap. The germline V gene encodes CDR1 SEHNR and CDR2 FQNEAQ (reference sequence). The CDR3 nucleotides are TGTGCCAGCAGCTCCAACCAAGAGGGAAGGGAGACCCAGTACTTC. Residues: CASSSNQEGRETQYF.

This chain uses TRBV20-1 with TRBJ1-5; the D gene is possibly TRBD1 (5 bases). The CDR3 is made up of 14 amino acids. Trimming stripped 6 bases from V and 4 bases from J, with 16 bases between. Germline CDR1 reads DFQATT; CDR2 reads SNEGSKA (reference sequence). The CDR3 sequence is CSALFGTENQPQHF. The CDR3 nucleotides read TGCAGTGCCCTCTTCGGGACTGAGAATCAGCCCCAGCATTTT.

The V call is TRBV24-1, the J call TRBJ2-5, with D maybe TRBD1 (5 bases). Between the trimmed V and J ends, which lost 10 bases and 5 bases, there was a span of 13 bases. This CDR3 is built from 12 residues. Germline V CDR1 and CDR2: KGHDR, SFDVKD. Written as DNA, the CDR3 is TGTGCCACAAGGAAGGGGTCGGAGACCCAGTACTTC. Its translation: CATRKGSETQYF.

The V call is TRBV6-2 or TRBV6-3, the J call TRBJ2-7; tentative D call: TRBD2 (6 bases). Germline lookup yields CDR1 MNHEY and CDR2 SVGEGT. V dropped 11 bases and J dropped 5 bases, with 10 bases sitting between them. This CDR3 comprises 10 residues. The CDR3 spells CAAWGDEQYF. The CDR3 coding sequence is TGTGCCGCCTGGGGGGACGAGCAGTACTTC.

This clonotype was counted many times. This sequence joins TRBV7-9 and TRBJ2-2, with unresolved D. Trimming took 1 base from V and 6 from J, leaving 3 bases between them. CDR3 size: 12 residues. From germline, CDR1 is SEHNR and CDR2 FQNEAQ (reference sequence). CDR3 sequence (DNA): TGTGCCAGCAGCTTAGGTTCCGGGGAGCTGTTTTTT. Protein sequence: CASSLGSGELFF.

The chain links TRBV11-2 to TRBJ2-7; 9 nucleotides align to TRBD2. The ends lost 0 bases at V and 2 bases at J; junction bases unmatched: 2. Germline values: CDR1 SGHAT, CDR2 FQNNGV. CDR3 length: 15 residues. CDR3 in DNA: TGTGCCAGCAGCTTAGAGACTAGCGGTACCTACGAGCAGTACTTC. Protein product: CASSLETSGTYEQYF.

The chain links TRBV2 to TRBJ2-5; 8 bases are a match to TRBD1. This CDR3 region has 15 residues. CDR1 and CDR2 from the germline V gene are SNHLY and FYNNEI. V was pared by 6 bases and J by 5 bases, with 11 bases of the junction left unmatched. The CDR3: CASRDRDRGRETQYF. In nucleotides, the CDR3 is TGTGCCAGCAGGGATCGCGACAGGGGTAGGGAGACCCAGTACTTC. Complete variable domain (other parts from reference TRBV2 and TRBJ2-5): EPEVTQTPSHQVTQMGQEVILRCVPISNHLYFYWYRQILGQKVEFLVSFYNNEISEKSEIFDDQFSVERPDGSNFTLKIRSTKLEDSAMYFCASRDRDRGRETQYFGPGTRLLVL.

This clonotype was seen more than once but under ten times. V is TRBV6-1 and J is TRBJ2-3, with D tentatively TRBD2 (5 bases). V lost 0 bases to trimming and J lost 1 base, with 5 bases between them. The CDR3 length is 14 residues. Germline V CDR1 and CDR2: MNHNS, SASEGT. The CDR3 loop is CASSEAGGTDTQYF. The CDR3 region has the DNA TGTGCCAGCAGTGAAGCGGGAGGCACAGATACGCAGTATTTT.

This clonotype turned up a few times. The chain is built from TRBV7-2 and TRBJ2-7; the D is unclear. Trimming left V 2 bases short and J 0 bases short, with 8 bases between. The CDR3 length is 14 residues. Per the germline V gene, CDR1 is SGHTA and CDR2 is FQGNSA. CDR3 sequence: CASSLNPFSYEQYF. The CDR3 DNA sequence: TGTGCCAGCAGCTTAAATCCCTTCTCCTACGAGCAGTACTTC.

A remark on this clonotype: Its ends do not fully match the called genes, so a read error is possible. The chain couples TRBV7-9 to TRBJ1-1, with TRBD1 as a possible D gene (5 bases). Germline CDR1 and CDR2: SEHNR and FQNEAQ (reference sequence). This CDR3 spans 13 amino acids. The CDR3: CASSRGRNSEAFF. The CDR3, as DNA: TGTGCCAGCAGCCGGGGACGGAACTCTGAAGCTTTCTTT. The complete variable domain, with remaining parts taken from reference TRBV7-9 and TRBJ1-1, reads DTGVSQNPRHKITKRGQNVTFRCDPISEHNRLYWYRQTLGQGPEFLTYFQNEAQLEKSRLLSDRFSAERPKGSFSTLEIQRTEQGDSAMYLCASSRGRNSEAFFGQGTRLTVV.

V is TRBV7-2 and J is TRBJ1-2, with 7 bases identical to TRBD1. CDR1 and CDR2 from the germline V gene are SGHTA and FQGNSA. This CDR3 is built from 12 residues. V lost 8 bases, J lost 7 bases, and 7 bases stayed unmatched. CDR3 region: CASGQGGSGYTF. The CDR3 DNA reads as TGTGCCAGCGGCCAGGGGGGGAGTGGCTACACCTTC.

Note on this clonotype: A read error may explain this, as a much larger clone is one base away. The rearrangement uses TRBV7-2 and TRBJ1-2; no firm D call. V gave up 5 bases and J gave up 6 bases, with 16 bases separating them. This CDR3 spans 14 amino acids. Germline CDR1 reads SGHTA; CDR2 reads FQGNSA. The CDR3: CASSRPWTADGYTF. The CDR3 DNA is TGTGCCAGCAGCCGCCCCTGGACTGCGGATGGCTACACCTTC.

Details on this clonotype: This is likely a read error, given that the CDR3 carries no conserved phenylalanine or tryptophan at its end. Because the CDR3's place on the DNA is in doubt, the DNA is left out and the CDR3 is given as listed by TCRdb. This chain connects TRBV11-3 to TRBJ2-5; no check of the table's D call, TRBD2, against the DNA was made. Germline V gives CDR1 SGHNT, CDR2 YENEEA. The CDR3 is 11 residues long, counting both termini. CDR3 residues: CASSGRGWQTL.

The rearrangement links TRBV24-1 to TRBJ1-1; D gene ambiguous. Trimming left V 4 bases short and J 6 bases short, with 8 bases between. CDR1 is KGHDR, CDR2 SFDVKD, per germline. The CDR3 totals 12 residues. The CDR3 protein is CATSEGRAEAFF. The CDR3 DNA reads as TGTGCCACCAGTGAGGGAAGGGCTGAAGCTTTCTTT.

This clonotype has just a few counts. At one boundary the junction diverges from the germline segment, which might be a read error. The genes are TRBV2 and TRBJ1-2, with a tentative D call TRBD1 (5 bases). The CDR3 has 16 amino acids. Per the germline V gene, CDR1 is SNHLY and CDR2 is FYNNEI. The CDR3 here is CASSQASAGKRSGYTF. DNA for the CDR3: TGCGCCAGCAGCCAAGCTAGCGCAGGGAAGCGATCGGGCTACACCTTC.

This chain links TRBV7-3 with TRBJ2-5; no reliable D call. Near its end, the DNA agrees better with TRBJ2-1, so the J call may be wrong. CDR3 length equals 13 residues. Germline assignment: CDR1 SGHTA and CDR2 FQGTGA. CDR3 sequence: CASGRVGGNEQFF. In DNA form, the CDR3 reads TGTGCCAGCGGCCGTGTTGGCGGCAATGAGCAGTTCTTC.